Following are 11 T cell receptor beta chains from one sample sequenced in a study of blood T cell repertoires in COVID-19. TCRdb's table, derived via immunoSEQ multiplex PCR, lists solely in-frame clones and lacks some. The sample carries 400,000 or so clones, 87% recorded once. The sequenced sample consisted of PBMCs or T cells enriched from blood (not recorded which). The source of these receptors is a man aged 35 to 55 in a cohort exposed to, infected with or recovered from COVID-19 (not recorded which).

The chain carries TRBV28 and TRBJ1-1, with a possible D match to TRBD1 (6 bases). Trimming took 5 bases from V and 7 from J, leaving 14 bases between them. The CDR3 loop spans 13 amino acids. CDR1 and CDR2 from the germline V gene are MDHEN and SYDVKM. CDR3 sequence: CASSLRRTVEAFF. CDR3 in DNA: TGTGCCAGCAGTCTGAGACGGACAGTTGAAGCTTTCTTT.

The V gene is TRBV5-6, the J gene TRBJ1-2, with D perhaps TRBD1 (6 bases). The CDR3 runs 13 residues. CDR1 SGHDT and CDR2 YYEEEE come from the germline V gene. The germline V and J ends were trimmed by 3 bases and 7 bases, with 13 bases remaining between them. CDR3 region: CASSSLRRGGYTF. The CDR3 DNA is TGTGCCAGCAGCTCATTACGCAGGGGTGGCTACACCTTC.

The gene calls are TRBV5-4 and TRBJ1-1; TRBD1 matches at 8 bases. This CDR3 region has 15 residues. V shed 3 bases and J 4 bases; nucleotides not matched to a gene: 8. Germline V gene data show CDR1 as SGHNT and CDR2 as YYREEE (reference sequence). The CDR3 region is CASSSGQGGGTEAFF. CDR3 in DNA: TGTGCCAGCAGCTCAGGACAGGGAGGGGGCACTGAAGCTTTCTTT.

The V call is TRBV5-1, the J call TRBJ1-1; 8 bases map to TRBD1. V shed 0 bases, J shed 11 bases, and the junction held 9 bases outside the gene matches. CDR3 size: 14 residues. The germline V gene encodes CDR1 SGHRS and CDR2 YFSETQ. This chain's CDR3 is CASSLGGTGGRAFF. The CDR3 DNA follows: TGCGCCAGCAGCTTGGGGGGGACAGGAGGAAGGGCTTTCTTT.

The CDR3, as DNA: TGTGCCTGGAGTGATAGGGGTATTTCCTATAATTCACCCCTCCACTTT. Translation: CAWSDRGISYNSPLHF. V and J are TRBV30 and TRBJ1-6; maybe TRBD1 (5 bases). This CDR3 spans 16 amino acids. V was shortened by 1 base and J by 1 base, with 11 bases between the two germline ends. Germline V gene sequence: CDR1 GTSNPN, CDR2 SVGIG (reference sequence).

The rearrangement links TRBV27 to TRBJ2-7; tentative D call: TRBD1 (6 bases). CDR1 MNHEY and CDR2 SMNVEV come from the germline V gene (reference sequence). This CDR3 has 15 residues. The V end lost 6 bases, the J end lost 1 base, and 16 bases lay between the germline ends. The CDR3 DNA is TGTGCCAGCAGGGGCCCAGGGGTGGGATCCTACGAGCAGTACTTC. This translates into CASRGPGVGSYEQYF.

CDR3 coding DNA: TGCGCCAGCAGCTTCGAAGGGACAGCAAGCTATGGCTACACCTTC. Translating it yields CASSFEGTASYGYTF. This sequence joins TRBV5-1 and TRBJ1-2, with TRBD1 matching over 7 bases. The CDR3 extends over 15 amino acids. Germline CDR1 and CDR2: SGHRS and YFSETQ. J gave up 4 bases and V 2 bases, and 8 bases lay outside the gene matches.

V usage is TRBV21-1 and J usage is TRBJ1-2. TRBV21-1 is a documented pseudogene. The CDR3 spans 15 residues. In DNA form, the CDR3 reads TGTGCCAGCAGCAAAGTGAGTGCACGTTCCTATGGCTACACCTTC. Amino acids: CASSKVSARSYGYTF.

The rearrangement links TRBV5-6 to TRBJ1-2; maybe TRBD1 (5 bases). This CDR3 region has 14 residues. Trimming took 4 bases from V and 5 from J, leaving 15 bases between them. Germline V gene lookup returns CDR1 SGHDT and CDR2 YYEEEE. This CDR3 is CASSPGQGSYGYTF. The CDR3 region has the DNA TGTGCCAGCAGCCCTGGGCAGGGCTCGTATGGCTACACCTTC.

The rearrangement uses TRBV27 and TRBJ1-2, with TRBD1 matching over 8 bases. V was pared by 6 bases and J by 2 bases, with 2 bases of the junction left unmatched. CDR3 size: 13 residues. Per the germline V gene, CDR1 is MNHEY and CDR2 is SMNVEV (reference sequence). The CDR3 loop is CASSSGGNYGYTF. The DNA for the CDR3 is TGTGCCAGCAGCTCAGGGGGCAACTATGGCTACACCTTC.

This chain uses TRBV6-2 or TRBV6-3 with TRBJ2-7; possible D gene TRBD2, 6 bases. The CDR3 consists of 14 residues. Trimming took 4 bases from V and 0 from J, leaving 10 bases between them. Germline V gives CDR1 MNHEY, CDR2 SVGEGT. The CDR3 spells CASSWAAGSYEQYF. CDR3 sequence (DNA): TGTGCCAGCAGTTGGGCAGCGGGCTCCTACGAGCAGTACTTC.